Below, one T cell receptor beta chain is given with its context. The data stem from a study of T-cell reconstitution after alpha-beta-depleted transplantation in children. The authors prepared the TCRbeta library with unique molecular identifiers. MiXCR was run by TCRdb on the PCR reads, yielding one entry per CDR3 protein. The sample includes 500,000 to 600,000 distinct CDR3 sequences, about 31% of them seen just once. The sequences come from PBMCs from the stem cell graft donor, collected from the stem cell graft. This clonotype originated in a human donor who donated a stem cell graft to a child with aplastic anemia.

CDR3 sequence (DNA): TGTGCCAGCAGCTTAGCCGGGGTTTCTCACTATGGCTACACCTTC. Amino acids: CASSLAGVSHYGYTF. This chain links TRBV11-2 with TRBJ1-2, with D hard to call. Germline CDR1 SGHAT, CDR2 FQNNGV. The CDR3 runs to 15 residues. The V gene lost 1 base and the J gene lost 3 bases, with 12 bases spanning the gap.